This T cell receptor beta chain was sequenced during a study of blood T cells in healthy people across ages. In germline, CDR1 is MNHEY, CDR2 SVGAGI. Trimming cost V 0 bases and J 8 bases; bases outside gene matches: 3. This CDR3 spans 14 amino acids. Alongside a J-beta primer mix, a sample-barcoded 5' primer served in a second PCR lasting about 6 to 11 cycles. TCRdb used MiXCR to reprocess the 5' RACE reads, holding one entry per CDR3 protein. The top ten clones hold approximately 3.6% of a sample with more than 500,000 distinct CDR3 sequences, about 26% of them seen once. Healthy Russian Caucasian donors spanned ages about 6 to 100 years. This clonotype was picked up a small number of times. The same data also went into a second study, on T cells of mothers and their children. This second report adds: A primer called M1S, used in the second PCR, added sample barcodes and 2-4 random nucleotides. Slightly higher, non-significant overlap characterized related mother-child pairs relative to unrelated pairs.

The chain carries TRBV6-5 and TRBJ2-4; 8 nucleotides align to TRBD2. This TCR was sampled from a boy between 2 and 10 years old in good health. The sequenced sample consisted of blood. The CDR3 region is CASSYSRAGDIQYF. DNA of the CDR3: TGTGCCAGCAGTTACTCTCGAGCGGGGGACATTCAGTACTTC.